This TCR beta chain emerged from a study of OX40 agonist ivuxolimab in advanced cancers. In terms of the full investigation: Ivuxolimab was an agonistic, fully human IgG2 monoclonal antibody directed against OX40 (CD134), a costimulatory receptor. Intravenous ivuxolimab was administered to patients every 2 weeks at six dose levels: 0.01, 0.1, 0.3, 1.5, 3 and 10 mg/kg. Among the 50 to 55 dose-escalation patients, around 19 had hepatocellular carcinoma, roughly 15 melanoma, 9 renal cell carcinoma and 9 head and neck cancer. In the dose-escalation cohort, 75% to 85% of patients were male, and the mean age was 60 years with a range of roughly 20 to 80. Partial responses were achieved by three dose-escalation patients, of whom one had hepatocellular carcinoma and two had cutaneous melanoma. The point of sequencing TCRbeta in the periphery was to test whether ivuxolimab changed TCR sequence diversity and drove clonal T-cell expansion. The paper covers the monotherapy dose-escalation part of the phase I ivuxolimab trial, which included N ≈ 50 patients. Prior anti-PD-1, anti-PD-L1 or anti-CTLA-4 therapy was permitted, and checkpoint inhibitors had been received by less than 45% of dose-escalation patients.

Overall study outcomes, separate from this receptor: Low levels of normalized T-cell clonal expansion were also seen in some patients who did not respond. After ivuxolimab, more expanded clones were found on average in CD8+ T cells than in CD4+ T cells. In the 0.1-3.0 mg/kg groups, partial responders were among the patients with the lowest normalized peripheral clonal expansion, particularly in CD8+ T cells. Antigen specificity was not determined for the clonally expanded peripheral T cells. At doses of 0.1 to 3.0 mg/kg, clonal expansion of both CD4+ and CD8+ T cells in blood was seen between baseline and week 6.

This clone has just a few counts. Its target antigen remains unknown. No per-base quality is available; no much larger clone lies one base away. V and J lose 8 bases and 7 bases, and a span of 12 bases separates them. From the cysteine through the phenylalanine, the CDR3 covers 12 amino acids. The DNA shown is the 36-base CDR3, in frame from base 1. CDR1 and CDR2 are drawn from the germline V gene (reference sequence): LNHDA, SQIVND. To sequence the TCRbeta CDR3 region, genomic DNA was isolated from the sorted cells. TCRbeta CDR3 regions were sequenced using the immunoSEQ Assay. In TCRdb, the immuneACCESS table is reduced to in-frame sequences with V and J assigned. These tables do not hold every clone; where another copy was compared, an unresolved V gene accounts for under half, and the others remain unexplained. In all, the sample holds roughly 75,000 clones, and roughly nine tenths of those were seen once. Of the sample, 10% to 15% is held by the ten largest clones.

Patients with autoimmune disease history or receiving systemic immunosuppression were excluded from the trial. In every dose cohort, peripheral blood was drawn for TCR sequencing at baseline, cycle 4 day 1, and cycle 7 day 1. Samples came from an open-label, multicenter, first-in-human phase I dose-escalation trial of ivuxolimab. Adults with locally advanced or metastatic melanoma, renal cell carcinoma, hepatocellular carcinoma or head and neck squamous cell carcinoma were enrolled in the trial. CD4+ and CD8+ T cells were sorted separately from peripheral blood before TCR sequencing. The rearranged segments are TRBV19 and TRBJ1-5, with the D segment identity uncertain. This specimen was CD4+ or CD8+ T cells sorted from blood, taken in a trial of the OX40 agonist ivuxolimab. The source is an adult with an advanced solid tumor such as melanoma, head and neck, liver or kidney cancer. This receptor has the CDR3 CASGREAQPQHF. The DNA is TGTGCCAGTGGACGGGAAGCCCAGCCCCAGCATTTT.